This T cell receptor (beta chain) is drawn from a study of blood T cell repertoires in COVID-19. This CDR3 comprises 15 residues. From germline, CDR1 is SGHDN and CDR2 FVKESK. V gave up 7 bases and J gave up 4 bases; unmatched junction bases: 5. TCRdb keeps only in-frame clones here, not all; method: immunoSEQ multiplex PCR. The profile shows roughly 90,000 clones, 70% to 80% of them singletons. This clonotype was obtained from a human donor in a cohort sampled during active COVID-19. Material for sequencing was peripheral blood. V is TRBV14 and J is TRBJ2-3; 13 bases line up with TRBD2. The CDR3 DNA sequence: TGTGCCAGCAAAAGGACTAGCGGGGGCGCAGATACGCAGTATTTT. Translation gives CASKRTSGGADTQYF.